Shown below are 24 T cell receptor beta chains from a single sample sequenced in a study of blood T cell repertoires in COVID-19 (dated by TCRdb to about 2020). The library was prepared using the immunoSEQ multiplex PCR assay. In its TCRdb copy, this immuneACCESS table keeps in-frame sequences only and misses some clones. Where compared with another copy, unresolved V genes explain less than half of these, and the others have no known cause. For this sample there are 50,000 to 60,000 clones; roughly 85% appear just once. The ten largest make up roughly 5.8% of the sample. The sample consisted of peripheral blood. All receptors come from a human donor in a cohort sampled during active or convalescent COVID-19.

J is TRBJ1-3 and V is TRBV18, with a possible D match to TRBD1 (6 bases). Trimming cost V 2 bases and J 0 bases, with 8 bases left between them. The germline V gene encodes CDR1 KGHSH and CDR2 LQKENI. The length of the CDR3 is 15 residues. This CDR3 is CASSPDRSSGNTIYF. For the CDR3, the DNA is TGTGCCAGCTCACCAGACAGGAGCTCTGGAAACACCATATATTTT.

Concerning this clone itself: A read error may account for a junction end that differs from germline. The genes are TRBV9 and TRBJ2-5; 8 bases align to TRBD2. CDR1 is SGDLS and CDR2 is YYNGEE in the germline V gene. The CDR3 loop spans 15 amino acids. The CDR3 protein is CARSVDGGGLETQYF. The DNA for the CDR3 is TGTGCCCGCAGCGTAGACGGGGGGGGCCTGGAGACCCAGTACTTC. The whole variable domain, filled in from reference TRBV9 and TRBJ2-5, reads DSGVTQTPKHLITATGQRVTLRCSPRSGDLSVYWYQQSLDQGLQFLIQYYNGEERAKGNILERFSAQQFPDLHSELNLSSLELGDSALYFCARSVDGGGLETQYFGPGTRLLVL.

The rearrangement uses TRBV5-6 and TRBJ1-2; the match to TRBD1 covers 11 bases. From germline, CDR1 is SGHDT and CDR2 YYEEEE. The J segment lost 8 bases and the V segment lost 3 bases, leaving 6 bases of the junction unmatched. The CDR3 is made up of 14 amino acids. DNA of the CDR3: TGTGCCAGCAGCTCTCTGGACAGGGGGCACGGCTACACCTTC. It is translated as CASSSLDRGHGYTF.

The table lists this clone with a count of one. The CDR3 region is CASSLWGGNQPQHF. CDR3 nucleotide sequence: TGTGCCAGTAGCCTTTGGGGCGGCAATCAGCCCCAGCATTTT. V and J are TRBV19 and TRBJ1-5; D is possibly TRBD1 (5 bases). Germline-derived CDR1 and CDR2 are LNHDA and SQIVND (reference sequence). CDR3 length: 14 amino acids. The germline V and J ends were trimmed by 6 bases and 2 bases, with 11 bases remaining between them.

The gene calls are TRBV15 and TRBJ1-5; 7 bases agree with TRBD1. In germline, CDR1 is LNHNV, CDR2 YYDKDF (reference sequence). The J segment lost 0 bases and the V segment lost 4 bases, leaving 3 bases of the junction unmatched. The CDR3 covers 15 residues. The CDR3 loop reads CATSKGQVSNQPQHF. Here the CDR3 DNA reads TGTGCCACCAGCAAAGGACAGGTTAGCAATCAGCCCCAGCATTTT. Based on the CDR3 plus reference TRBV15 and TRBJ1-5, the full variable domain is DAMVIQNPRYQVTQFGKPVTLSCSQTLNHNVMYWYQQKSSQAPKLLFHYYDKDFNNEADTPDNFQSRRPNTSFCFLDIRSPGLGDTAMYLCATSKGQVSNQPQHFGDGTRLSIL.

The chain joins TRBV6-5 to TRBJ1-6; 7 nucleotides align to TRBD1. From germline, CDR1 is MNHEY and CDR2 SVGAGI. The V gene end was trimmed by 0 bases and the J gene end by 7 bases; junction bases not matched to a gene: 3. The CDR3 covers 15 residues. In DNA, the CDR3 is TGTGCCAGCAGTTACTCGACAGGGAGGAATTCACCCCTCCACTTT. Protein product: CASSYSTGRNSPLHF.

This clone showed up just once. The rearrangement links TRBV7-2 to TRBJ1-1; D not certain. Germline loops: CDR1 SGHTA, CDR2 FQGNSA. Trimming took 1 base from V and 6 from J, leaving 9 bases between them. This CDR3 has 13 amino acids. CDR3 bases: TGTGCCAGCAGCTTAGGTCAGGTCGCTGAAGCTTTCTTT. This translates into CASSLGQVAEAFF.

In its sample, this clone was seen once. This chain connects TRBV7-9 to TRBJ2-5, with D perhaps TRBD1 (5 bases). CDR3 size: 14 residues. V lost 5 bases, J lost 2 bases, and 12 bases lay in between. Germline V lookup: CDR1 SEHNR, CDR2 FQNEAQ (reference sequence). The CDR3 is CASSPRQNQETQYF. The CDR3 bases are TGTGCCAGCAGCCCCCGACAGAATCAAGAGACCCAGTACTTC.

This clone was seen just once. The rearrangement links TRBV7-3 to TRBJ1-1, with TRBD1 matching over 7 bases. The germline CDR1 and CDR2 sequences are SGHTA and FQGTGA. The V segment lost 3 bases and the J segment 1 base; nucleotides outside the gene matches: 8. This CDR3 is 16 amino acids long. The CDR3 coding sequence is TGTGCCAGCAGCTTCTGGGGCAGGGGGTCGAACACTGAAGCTTTCTTT. Encoded protein: CASSFWGRGSNTEAFF.

This sequence joins TRBV27 and TRBJ1-6; TRBD1 aligns across 8 bases. The CDR3 totals 18 residues. The germline CDR1 and CDR2 sequences are MNHEY and SMNVEV (reference sequence). After removal of 4 bases from V and 0 bases from J, the junction contained 8 bases not matched to a gene. CDR3 residues: CASSWEQGAASYNSPLHF. The CDR3, as DNA: TGTGCCAGCAGTTGGGAGCAGGGGGCCGCCTCCTATAATTCACCCCTCCACTTT.

V is TRBV5-1 and J is TRBJ2-5; 8 nucleotides line up with TRBD2. Germline trimming cut 1 base from V and 1 base from J; bases unmatched to any gene: 6. CDR1 is SGHRS and CDR2 is YFSETQ in the germline V gene. CDR3 length: 16 residues. CDR3 sequence (DNA): TGCGCCAGCAGCTTGTCGGGCGGGGGGATCCAAGAGACCCAGTACTTC. Its translation: CASSLSGGGIQETQYF.

The rearrangement uses TRBV6-2 or TRBV6-3 and TRBJ1-2, with 7 bases fitting TRBD1. Germline loops: CDR1 MNHEY, CDR2 SVGEGT. The CDR3 spans 14 residues. V shed 5 bases and J 6 bases; nucleotides not matched to a gene: 9. CDR3 sequence (DNA): TGTGCCAGCAGTCGTACTACAGGGGTGAATGGCTACACCTTC. Its translation is CASSRTTGVNGYTF.

The chain links TRBV28 to TRBJ1-2; the match to TRBD1 covers 9 bases. The CDR3 is 16 amino acids. Germline V gives CDR1 MDHEN, CDR2 SYDVKM. Trimming removed 5 bases from V and 8 bases from J; junction bases left unmatched: 15. The CDR3 DNA reads TGTGCCAGCAGTCCCTCTTCGGCGGGACAGGGTGACGGCTACACCTTC. It is translated as CASSPSSAGQGDGYTF.

In its sample, this clone was seen once. The V call is TRBV30, the J call TRBJ1-6; the match to TRBD1 covers 7 bases. Losses at the gene ends were 3 bases for V and 4 bases for J; bases not matched to a gene: 9. The CDR3 length is 16 residues. From germline, CDR1 is GTSNPN and CDR2 SVGIG (reference sequence). The CDR3 DNA is TGTGCCTGGAGGGCAAATGACAGGGTTTATAATTCACCCCTCCACTTT. Its protein product is CAWRANDRVYNSPLHF. Together with reference TRBV30 and TRBJ1-6, the CDR3 gives the full variable domain: SQTIHQWPATLVQPVGSPLSLECTVEGTSNPNLYWYRQAAGRGLQLLFYSVGIGQISSEVPQNLSASRPQDRQFILSSKKLLLSDSGFYLCAWRANDRVYNSPLHFGNGTRLTVT.

This chain uses TRBV19 with TRBJ2-3; D possibly corresponds to TRBD2 (6 bases). The CDR3 spans 12 residues. Germline CDR1 and CDR2: LNHDA and SQIVND (reference sequence). V gave up 3 bases and J gave up 8 bases, with 9 bases separating them. CDR3 in DNA: TGTGCCAGTAGTATGTTGGGGGGTACGCAGTATTTT. Translation: CASSMLGGTQYF.

This chain uses TRBV5-1 with TRBJ2-5, with 11 positions matching TRBD2. This CDR3 comprises 15 residues. Germline CDR1 SGHRS, CDR2 YFSETQ. J was trimmed by 7 bases and V by 4 bases; bases with no gene match: 9. Written as DNA, the CDR3 is TGCGCCAGCAGCCAGGGACTAGCGGATATAGGGACCCAGTACTTC. Protein product: CASSQGLADIGTQYF.

The chain carries TRBV24-1 and TRBJ1-1, with D possibly TRBD1 on 6 matching bases. This CDR3 has 14 amino acids. V was clipped by 5 bases and J by 1 base, with 10 bases between them. In germline, CDR1 is KGHDR, CDR2 SFDVKD. The chain's CDR3 is CATSAETGNTEAFF. The CDR3 DNA reads TGTGCCACCAGTGCTGAGACAGGGAACACTGAAGCTTTCTTT.

V gene TRBV18 combines with J gene TRBJ2-1; the match to TRBD2 covers 7 bases. Germline V CDR1 and CDR2: KGHSH, LQKENI. Trimming cost V 0 bases and J 11 bases; bases outside gene matches: 10. The CDR3 runs 15 residues. DNA of the CDR3: TGTGCCAGCTCACCACCCGGGGCTGGCGGGGGACAGCAGTTCTTC. Translating it yields CASSPPGAGGGQQFF. Variable domain in full (rest from reference TRBV18 and TRBJ2-1): NAGVMQNPRHLVRRRGQEARLRCSPMKGHSHVYWYRQLPEEGLKFMVYLQKENIIDESGMPKERFSAEFPKEGPSILRIQQVVRGDSAAYFCASSPPGAGGGQQFFGPGTRLTVL.

The gene calls are TRBV6-5 and TRBJ2-6; tentative D call: TRBD1 (5 bases). The CDR3 contains 16 residues. The germline gives CDR1 MNHEY, CDR2 SVGAGI. Trimming cost V 2 bases and J 0 bases, with 8 bases left between them. CDR3 residues: CASSYDSISGANVLTF. For the CDR3, the DNA is TGTGCCAGCAGTTACGACAGTATCTCTGGGGCCAACGTCCTGACTTTC.

The chain joins TRBV25-1 to TRBJ1-5, with 10 bases identical to TRBD1. Germline lookup yields CDR1 MGHDK and CDR2 SYGVNS. V shed 2 bases and J 4 bases; nucleotides not matched to a gene: 11. The CDR3 totals 18 residues. The CDR3 region is CASSESGRGTGVNQPQHF. CDR3 sequence (DNA): TGTGCCAGCAGTGAAAGCGGAAGGGGGACAGGGGTGAATCAGCCCCAGCATTTT.

The chain links TRBV9 to TRBJ2-5, with TRBD2 as a possible D gene (6 bases). The germline V and J ends were trimmed by 4 bases and 2 bases, with 12 bases remaining between them. Germline CDR1 SGDLS, CDR2 YYNGEE. The CDR3 is made up of 14 amino acids. For the CDR3, the DNA is TGTGCCAGCAGCTCTTATGGGGGGCAAGAGACCCAGTACTTC. Its translation is CASSSYGGQETQYF.

The chain combines TRBV29-1 with TRBJ2-1; 7 positions match TRBD1. The CDR3 is 15 amino acids. Germline V gene sequence: CDR1 SQVTM, CDR2 ANQGSEA. With V trimmed by 5 bases and J by 3 bases, 10 bases remained unmatched. CDR3 in amino acids: CSVTYVAGGYNEQFF. In DNA, the CDR3 is TGCAGCGTTACCTATGTGGCAGGGGGCTACAATGAGCAGTTCTTC.

The rearrangement joins TRBV6-6 to TRBJ1-4; TRBD1 aligns across 8 bases. Trimming cost V 7 bases and J 14 bases; bases outside gene matches: 9. Per the germline V gene, CDR1 is MNHNY and CDR2 is SVGAGI (reference sequence). There are 12 residues in the CDR3. The CDR3 nucleotides read TGTGCCAGCACACTGGGGACAGGACTCCTGTTTTTT. The encoded protein is CASTLGTGLLFF.

The J gene is TRBJ2-1, the V gene TRBV5-6; 12 positions agree with TRBD2. Germline trimming cut 6 bases from V and 10 bases from J; bases unmatched to any gene: 2. The germline gives CDR1 SGHDT, CDR2 YYEEEE. This CDR3 is 12 amino acids long. This chain's CDR3 is CASTLAGGEQFF. The CDR3 nucleotides read TGTGCCAGCACGCTAGCGGGGGGGGAGCAGTTCTTC.